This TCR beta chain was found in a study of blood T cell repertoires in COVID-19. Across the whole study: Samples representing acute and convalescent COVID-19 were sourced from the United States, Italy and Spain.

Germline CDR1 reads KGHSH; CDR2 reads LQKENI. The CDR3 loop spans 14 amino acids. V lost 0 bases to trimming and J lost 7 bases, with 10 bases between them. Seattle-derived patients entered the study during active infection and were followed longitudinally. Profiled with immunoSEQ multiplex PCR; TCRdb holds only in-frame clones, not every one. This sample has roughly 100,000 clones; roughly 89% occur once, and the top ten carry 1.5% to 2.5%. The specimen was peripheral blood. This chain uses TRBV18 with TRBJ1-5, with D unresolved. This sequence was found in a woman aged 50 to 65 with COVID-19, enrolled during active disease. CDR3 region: CASSPPGRGQPQHF. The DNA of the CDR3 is TGTGCCAGCTCACCACCAGGGAGAGGGCAGCCCCAGCATTTT.